This TCR beta chain is drawn from a study of blood T cell repertoires in COVID-19. Turning to the study itself: The samples span acute and convalescent COVID-19 from the United States, Italy and Spain. T cells, B-cell-depleted T cells, or PBMCs supplied cDNA or gDNA.

Original processing notes: The authors estimated nucleated cell counts from reference gene primer amplification. The table came from immunoSEQ multiplex PCR; TCRdb's copy has only in-frame clones and leaves some out. D and trimming come from the DNA, and the V and J calls and clone size come from that table. Altogether fewer than 80,000 clones are present, 79% being singletons, with the ten largest covering 5.4%. This clone has a single count. The CDR3 covers 16 residues. Trimming cost V 3 bases and J 0 bases; bases outside gene matches: 1. Germline CDR1 and CDR2: SGHTA and FQGNSA. Sequenced material: peripheral blood. The J gene is TRBJ2-7, the V gene TRBV7-2; 14 bases match TRBD2. The sequence derives from a woman older than 75 with active or convalescent COVID-19. In DNA, the CDR3 is TGTGCCAGCAGCTTGGGACTAGCGGGAGCCTCCTACGAGCAGTACTTC. It translates to CASSLGLAGASYEQYF.